This T cell receptor beta chain originates from a study of T cells after yellow fever vaccination. This clonotype was seen more than once but under ten times. Its target is not known. Using its own MiXCR run on the 5' RACE reads, TCRdb lists one record per CDR3 protein. The sample carries tens of thousands of distinct CDR3 sequences, more than 5.5% recorded once. Notes on the study in general: Some clonotypes, a small share, were shared between CD4 and CD8 compartments. Most primary-vaccination clones recurred post-booster (nearly 98% CD4, just over 85% CD8).

The germline gives CDR1 SGHTA, CDR2 FQGNSA. The CDR3 spans 15 residues. With 0 bases clipped from V and 8 bases from J, the junction kept 7 bases outside the gene matches. The chain is built from TRBV7-2 and TRBJ2-1; TRBD2 matches at 7 bases. The source of this sequence is a man between 18 and 35 years old who received the YFV17D yellow fever vaccine. Sequenced here: CD8+ T cells sorted from PBMCs, sampled on the day of the first yellow fever vaccination. This CDR3 is CASSLASGLFDEQFF. For the CDR3, the DNA is TGTGCCAGCAGCTTAGCTAGCGGGCTATTCGATGAGCAGTTCTTC.